This T cell receptor (beta chain) was sequenced during a study of beta chain features in type 1 diabetes. Findings of the study overall: Among all four CD4+ subsets, Type 1 diabetes patients had TCRB CDR3s that were moderately but significantly shorter. Whatever favoring of shorter templates PCR might show would apply equally to patients and controls.

This clone appeared a few times. The antigen is undetermined. Naive, central memory, regulatory and stem cell-like memory cells within the CD4+ compartment were sorted using CD45RO/CCR7/CD25/CD127/CD95/CD27. Between the trimmed V and J ends, which lost 4 bases and 0 bases, there was a span of 7 bases. The CDR3 totals 15 residues. Germline values: CDR1 MDHEN, CDR2 SYDVKM. TCRB transcripts that were expressed got sequenced, as all of the isolated RNA had been reverse transcribed. The protocol was immunoSEQ multiplex PCR, while the TCRdb copy is restricted to in-frame clones and leaves out a portion. Found here are some 370,000 clones, roughly 9.8% of them singletons; the top ten hold about 0.63%.

The chain has TRBV28 and TRBJ2-6; D is uncertain. Source material: central memory CD4+ T cells from blood. The clonotype originates from a man aged 25 to 40 with type 1 diabetes. In DNA form, the CDR3 reads TGTGCCAGCAGTTCGCCGCACTCTGGGGCCAACGTCCTGACTTTC. Protein: CASSSPHSGANVLTF.